The rows below give T cell receptor beta chains drawn from one sample of a study of cytomegalovirus exposure and HLA in healthy donors. Measured with immunoSEQ multiplex PCR; TCRdb has only the in-frame clones, and not every one. Here the sample spans 60,000 to 100,000 clones, around 76% being singletons. The source material was PBMCs. The receptors shown here come from a male donor in good health and CMV-seropositive. The CDR3 runs from the conserved cysteine through the conserved F or W. Fields, in order: J gene, clone size, D gene, V gene, CDR3 protein, CDR3 DNA. D genes are given only for firm matches. Not all rows give a size; the values are once, few, many and, for expanded clones, a class.

TRBJ1-6	.	.	TRBV5-1	CASSLFSTYNSPLHF	TGCGCCAGCAGCTTGTTTTCTACCTATAATTCACCCCTCCACTTT
TRBJ2-1	few	TRBD1	TRBV19	CASSPAWDRGQFF	TGTGCCAGTAGTCCGGCGTGGGACAGGGGGCAGTTCTTC
TRBJ2-1	.	TRBD2	TRBV6-4	CASSPSSGGEGEQFF	TGTGCCAGCAGCCCCTCTAGCGGGGGAGAGGGGGAGCAGTTCTTC
TRBJ2-2	.	TRBD2	TRBV5-6	CASSLVLAGGLTGELFF	TGTGCCAGCAGCTTGGTACTAGCGGGAGGTCTCACCGGGGAGCTGTTTTTT
TRBJ2-2	.	.	TRBV7-9	CASSLARPGQGDTGELFF	TGTGCCAGCAGCTTAGCCAGGCCAGGTCAGGGTGACACCGGGGAGCTGTTTTTT
TRBJ1-6	.	.	TRBV27	CASSLGGPSYNSPLHF	TGTGCCAGCAGTTTGGGAGGGCCCAGTTATAATTCACCCCTCCACTTT
TRBJ2-3	.	.	TRBV9	CASSVLRTGDGTDTQYF	TGTGCCAGCAGCGTATTACGGACGGGGGATGGCACAGATACGCAGTATTTT
TRBJ2-5	.	TRBD2	TRBV5-4	CASSGLAGNEETQYF	TGTGCCAGCAGCGGACTAGCGGGGAATGAGGAGACCCAGTACTTC
TRBJ1-5	.	TRBD1	TRBV28	CASSIGQVARYQPQHF	TGTGCCAGCAGCATCGGACAGGTCGCTCGTTATCAGCCCCAGCATTTT
TRBJ2-7	.	TRBD1	TRBV7-9	CASSQDGTTGRYEQYF	TGTGCCAGCAGCCAAGACGGTACGACAGGGCGGTACGAGCAGTACTTC
TRBJ1-1	.	.	TRBV29-1	CSVISRNTEAFF	TGCAGCGTTATATCCAGGAACACTGAAGCTTTCTTT
TRBJ2-1	.	TRBD2	TRBV4-1	CASSQGPSGGAFEQFF	TGCGCCAGCAGCCAAGGGCCTAGCGGGGGGGCCTTCGAGCAGTTCTTC
TRBJ2-7	once	TRBD2	TRBV6-5	CASSRTSGRYEQYF	TGTGCCAGCAGTCGGACTAGCGGGAGATACGAGCAGTACTTC
TRBJ2-5	.	.	TRBV7-2	CASSFADQETQYF	TGTGCCAGCAGCTTTGCAGACCAAGAGACCCAGTACTTC
TRBJ2-7	.	TRBD2	TRBV6-5	CASSYRGGPYEQYF	TGTGCCAGCAGTTACCGCGGGGGGCCCTACGAGCAGTACTTC
TRBJ1-1	.	.	TRBV6-5	CASSYSRGAFTEAFF	TGTGCCAGCAGTTACTCTCGGGGGGCGTTCACTGAAGCTTTCTTT
TRBJ2-5	.	.	TRBV18	CASSGQDLGETQYF	TGTGCCAGCTCAGGTCAGGATCTTGGAGAGACCCAGTACTTC
TRBJ1-2	.	TRBD1	TRBV5-4	CASSAGTVTYGYTF	TGTGCCAGCAGCGCGGGGACAGTTACATATGGCTACACCTTC